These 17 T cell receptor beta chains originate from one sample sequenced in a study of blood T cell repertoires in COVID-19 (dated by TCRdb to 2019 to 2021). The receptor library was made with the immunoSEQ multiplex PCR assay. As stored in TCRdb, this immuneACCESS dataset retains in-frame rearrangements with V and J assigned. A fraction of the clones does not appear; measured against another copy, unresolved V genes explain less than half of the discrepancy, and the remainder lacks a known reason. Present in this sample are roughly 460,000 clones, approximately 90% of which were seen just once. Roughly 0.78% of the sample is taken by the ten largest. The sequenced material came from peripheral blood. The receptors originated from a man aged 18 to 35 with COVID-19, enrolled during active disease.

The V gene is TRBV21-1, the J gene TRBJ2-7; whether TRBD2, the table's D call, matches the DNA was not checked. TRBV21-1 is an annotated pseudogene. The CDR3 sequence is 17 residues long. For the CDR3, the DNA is TGTGCCAGCAGCGGCGGACTAGCGCCGAGGGGGGTTTACGAGCAGTACTTC. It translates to CASSGGLAPRGVYEQYF.

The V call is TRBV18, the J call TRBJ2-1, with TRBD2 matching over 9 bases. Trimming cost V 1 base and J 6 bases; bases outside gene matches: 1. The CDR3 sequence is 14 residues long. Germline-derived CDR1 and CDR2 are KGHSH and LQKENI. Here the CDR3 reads CASSPRTSVNEQFF. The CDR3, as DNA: TGTGCCAGCTCACCACGGACTAGCGTCAATGAGCAGTTCTTC.

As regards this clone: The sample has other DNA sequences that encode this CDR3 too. The CDR3 DNA sequence: TGCGCCAGCAGCCAAGGACAGGGCAATGAGCAGTTCTTC. Encoded protein: CASSQGQGNEQFF. The chain combines TRBV4-1 with TRBJ2-1, with TRBD1 matching 7 bases. With V trimmed by 1 base and J by 6 bases, 0 bases remained unmatched. This CDR3 has 13 amino acids. The V gene's germline CDR1 is MGHRA and CDR2 YSYEKL.

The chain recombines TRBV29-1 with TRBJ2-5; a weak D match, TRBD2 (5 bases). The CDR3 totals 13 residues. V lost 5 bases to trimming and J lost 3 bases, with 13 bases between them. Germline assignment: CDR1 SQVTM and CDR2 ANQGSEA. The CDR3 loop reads CSVQAGNKETQYF. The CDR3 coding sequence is TGCAGCGTTCAGGCCGGGAACAAAGAGACCCAGTACTTC.

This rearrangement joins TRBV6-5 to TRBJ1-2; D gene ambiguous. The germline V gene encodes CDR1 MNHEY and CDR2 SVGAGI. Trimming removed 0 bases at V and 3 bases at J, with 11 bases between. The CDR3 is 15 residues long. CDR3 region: CASSYSKPEDYGYTF. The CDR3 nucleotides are TGTGCCAGCAGTTACTCTAAACCCGAGGACTATGGCTACACCTTC.

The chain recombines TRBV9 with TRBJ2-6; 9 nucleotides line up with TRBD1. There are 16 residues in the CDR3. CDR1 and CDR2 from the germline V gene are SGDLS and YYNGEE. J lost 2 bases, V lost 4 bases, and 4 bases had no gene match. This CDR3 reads CASSSGQGAGANVLTF. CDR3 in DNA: TGTGCCAGCAGCTCGGGACAGGGCGCTGGGGCCAACGTCCTGACTTTC.

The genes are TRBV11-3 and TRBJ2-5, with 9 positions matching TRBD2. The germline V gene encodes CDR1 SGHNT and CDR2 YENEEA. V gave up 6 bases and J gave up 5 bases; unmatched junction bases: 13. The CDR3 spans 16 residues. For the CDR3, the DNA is TGTGCCAGCAGGTCCTCAACCTTAGCGGGAGTGGAGACCCAGTACTTC. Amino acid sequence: CASRSSTLAGVETQYF.

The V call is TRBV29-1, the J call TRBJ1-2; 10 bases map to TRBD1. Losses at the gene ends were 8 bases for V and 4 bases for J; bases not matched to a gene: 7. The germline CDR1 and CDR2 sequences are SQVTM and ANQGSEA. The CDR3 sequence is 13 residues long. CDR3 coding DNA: TGCAGCCTCGGGACAGGGGCCGTCTATGGCTACACCTTC. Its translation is CSLGTGAVYGYTF.

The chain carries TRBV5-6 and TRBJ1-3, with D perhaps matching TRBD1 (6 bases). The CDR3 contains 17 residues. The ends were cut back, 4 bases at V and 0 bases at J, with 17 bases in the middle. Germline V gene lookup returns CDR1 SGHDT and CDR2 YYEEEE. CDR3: CASSPGTRPFSGNTIYF. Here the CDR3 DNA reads TGTGCCAGCAGCCCCGGGACAAGACCCTTCTCTGGAAACACCATATATTTT.

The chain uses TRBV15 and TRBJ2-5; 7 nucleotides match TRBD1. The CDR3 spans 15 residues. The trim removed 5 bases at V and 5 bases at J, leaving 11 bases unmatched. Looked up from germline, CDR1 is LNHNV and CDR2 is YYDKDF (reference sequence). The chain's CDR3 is CATSPGGRARETQYF. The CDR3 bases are TGTGCCACCAGCCCAGGGGGAAGGGCGCGGGAGACCCAGTACTTC.

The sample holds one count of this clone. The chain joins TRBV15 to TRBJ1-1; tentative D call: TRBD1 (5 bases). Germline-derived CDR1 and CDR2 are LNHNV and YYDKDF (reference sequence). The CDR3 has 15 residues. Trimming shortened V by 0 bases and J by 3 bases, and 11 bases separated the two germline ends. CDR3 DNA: TGTGCCACCAGCAGAGATAGGTGGGGGGACACTGAAGCTTTCTTT. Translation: CATSRDRWGDTEAFF. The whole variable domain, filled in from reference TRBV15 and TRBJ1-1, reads DAMVIQNPRYQVTQFGKPVTLSCSQTLNHNVMYWYQQKSSQAPKLLFHYYDKDFNNEADTPDNFQSRRPNTSFCFLDIRSPGLGDTAMYLCATSRDRWGDTEAFFGQGTRLTVV.

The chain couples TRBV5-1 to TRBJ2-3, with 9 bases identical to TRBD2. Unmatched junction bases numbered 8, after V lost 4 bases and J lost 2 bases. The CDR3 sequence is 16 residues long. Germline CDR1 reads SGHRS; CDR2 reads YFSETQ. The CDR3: CASSAGLATLTDTQYF. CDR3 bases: TGCGCCAGCAGCGCTGGACTAGCGACCCTCACAGATACGCAGTATTTT.

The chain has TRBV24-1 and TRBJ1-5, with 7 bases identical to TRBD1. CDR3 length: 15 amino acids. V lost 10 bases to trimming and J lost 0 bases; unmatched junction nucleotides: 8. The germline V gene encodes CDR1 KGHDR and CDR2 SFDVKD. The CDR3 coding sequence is TGTGCCACAGACAGGGTGGGATATAGCAATCAGCCCCAGCATTTT. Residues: CATDRVGYSNQPQHF.

CDR3 DNA: TGTGCCAGCAGCCCCCCCGAAGGGGGCTATGGCTACACCTTC. This translates into CASSPPEGGYGYTF. The chain carries TRBV7-9 and TRBJ1-2, with D possibly matching TRBD1 (6 bases). This CDR3 has 14 amino acids. CDR1 SEHNR and CDR2 FQNEAQ come from the germline V gene (reference sequence). V was pared by 5 bases and J by 4 bases, with 14 bases between. Drawing the rest from reference TRBV7-9 and TRBJ1-2, the complete variable domain is DTGVSQNPRHKITKRGQNVTFRCDPISEHNRLYWYRQTLGQGPEFLTYFQNEAQLEKSRLLSDRFSAERPKGSFSTLEIQRTEQGDSAMYLCASSPPEGGYGYTFGSGTRLTVV.

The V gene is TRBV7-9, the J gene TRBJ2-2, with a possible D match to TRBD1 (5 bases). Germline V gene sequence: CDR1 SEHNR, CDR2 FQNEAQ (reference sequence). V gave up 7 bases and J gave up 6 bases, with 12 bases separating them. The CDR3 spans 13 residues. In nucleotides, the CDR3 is TGTGCCAGCACCCCCAGGGTCCCCGGGGAGCTGTTTTTT. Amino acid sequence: CASTPRVPGELFF.

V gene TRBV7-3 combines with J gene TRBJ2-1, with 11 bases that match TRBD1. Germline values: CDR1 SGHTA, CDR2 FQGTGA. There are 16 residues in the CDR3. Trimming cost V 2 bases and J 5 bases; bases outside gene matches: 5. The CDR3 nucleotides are TGTGCCAGCAGCTTAGCCCGGGACAGGGGGAACAATGAGCAGTTCTTC. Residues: CASSLARDRGNNEQFF.

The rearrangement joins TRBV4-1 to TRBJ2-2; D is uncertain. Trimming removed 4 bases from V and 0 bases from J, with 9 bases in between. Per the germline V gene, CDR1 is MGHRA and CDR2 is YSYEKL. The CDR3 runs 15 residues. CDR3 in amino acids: CASSPPSSNTGELFF. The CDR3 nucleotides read TGCGCCAGCAGCCCCCCGTCTTCGAACACCGGGGAGCTGTTTTTT.